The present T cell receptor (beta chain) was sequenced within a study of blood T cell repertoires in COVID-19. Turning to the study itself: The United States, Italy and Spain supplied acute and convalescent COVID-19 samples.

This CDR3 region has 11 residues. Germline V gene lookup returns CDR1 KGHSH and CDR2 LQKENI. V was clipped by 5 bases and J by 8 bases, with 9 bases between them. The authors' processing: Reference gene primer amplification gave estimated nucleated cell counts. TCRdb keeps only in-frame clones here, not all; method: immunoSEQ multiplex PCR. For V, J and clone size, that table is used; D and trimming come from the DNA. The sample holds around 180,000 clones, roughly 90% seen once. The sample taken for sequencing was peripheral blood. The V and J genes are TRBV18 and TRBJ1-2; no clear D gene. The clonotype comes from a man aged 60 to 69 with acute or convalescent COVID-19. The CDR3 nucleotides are TGTGCCAGCTCATCGTTAGAGGGCTACACCTTC. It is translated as CASSSLEGYTF.